These T cell receptor beta chains were read from a single sample in a study of PD-1 blockade in classical Hodgkin lymphoma. TCRdb's copy holds only in-frame clones and misses some; the assay was immunoSEQ multiplex PCR. The sample lists tens of thousands of clones; around 70% were seen once. Sequencing used peripheral blood mononuclear cells (PBMCs), obtained at baseline. These receptors all stem from a human donor with classical Hodgkin lymphoma. CDR3s include the opening cysteine and the closing phenylalanine or tryptophan. A D gene is named only where the DNA matches it firmly. Only part of the rows carry a size: once, few, many, or a class if the clone is expanded.

V	D	J	size	DNA	CDR3
TRBV5-6	.	TRBJ2-3	.	TGTGCCAGCAGCGTTTCTAGCACAGATACGCAGTATTTT	CASSVSSTDTQYF
TRBV11-2	.	TRBJ2-7	once	TGTGCCAGCAGCTTAGTAACGAACTCCTACGAGCAGTACTTC	CASSLVTNSYEQYF
TRBV10-3	.	TRBJ2-6	.	TGTGCCATCAGCCCAGGTGGGGGCCTCTCTGGGGCCAACGTCCTGACTTTC	CAISPGGGLSGANVLTF
TRBV19	.	TRBJ1-2	.	TGTGCCAGTAGTATTGAGGCAGCAAGCTATGGCTACACCTTC	CASSIEAASYGYTF
TRBV10-3	.	TRBJ2-2	.	TGTGCCATCAGTGAGTCCTTCGGGGCGGGAAAAGGCACCGGGGAGCTGTTTTTT	CAISESFGAGKGTGELFF
TRBV27	.	TRBJ2-2	once	TGTGCCAGCAGGGGGGCCAAGCTGGGCACCGGGGAGCTGTTTTTT	CASRGAKLGTGELFF
TRBV7-9	.	TRBJ2-2	.	TGTGCCAGCAGCTTAGACCCGAACACCGGGGAGCTGTTTTTT	CASSLDPNTGELFF
TRBV6-6	.	TRBJ1-5	.	TGTGCCAGCAGTTACGCGGGGGGCAATCAGCCCCAGCATTTT	CASSYAGGNQPQHF
TRBV7-2	TRBD2	TRBJ2-3	.	TGTGCCAGCAGAGTCGCTAGCGGGGGGGATACGCAGTATTTT	CASRVASGGDTQYF
TRBV4-2	TRBD2	TRBJ2-7	.	TGTGCCAGCAGCCAAGATGGACTAGCGGGAGGCTACGAGCAGTACTTC	CASSQDGLAGGYEQYF
TRBV7-9	.	TRBJ1-2	few	TGTGCCAGCAGCCCCACTCCCATTTATGGCTACACCTTC	CASSPTPIYGYTF
TRBV11-3	TRBD1	TRBJ2-5	.	TGTGCCAGCAGCTTAGCAGGGGGAGAGGGAGAGACCCAGTACTTC	CASSLAGGEGETQYF
TRBV6-1	TRBD2	TRBJ2-5	.	TGTGCCAGCAGCGTCGGGACTAGCGGGGGAGAGACCCAGTACTTC	CASSVGTSGGETQYF